Described below is a single TCR beta chain sequence and its context. Its target is unknown. This CDR3 contains 14 residues. Germline V CDR1 and CDR2: SGHRS, YFSETQ. Trimming removed 0 bases at V and 4 bases at J, with 9 bases between. This entry belongs to a study of T-cell reconstitution after alpha-beta-depleted transplantation in children. Broader study findings: T cells produced anew were the main source of T-cell counts and diversity one year after transplant. TCRbeta diversity was high at day 60 in some patients (a result of surviving recipient T cells and thymic progenitors). It was reported that alpha-beta T cells came from several hundred expanded graft clones (about two months after transplant).

TCRbeta library preparation incorporated unique molecular identifiers. TCRdb re-called the PCR reads through MiXCR, storing one row per CDR3 protein. The repertoire consists of about 980,000 distinct CDR3 sequences, with roughly 29% occurring once and the leading ten covering roughly 31%. Sequences were derived from PBMCs, mostly from graft donor cells, sampled 360 days after TCRalphabeta/CD19-depleted stem cell transplant. The chain recombines TRBV5-1 with TRBJ2-3; D is unclear. The TCR sequence derives from a boy younger than two who had a stem cell transplant for SCID, so the T cells may come from the graft donor. The chain's CDR3 is CASSLVALSDTQYF. CDR3 DNA: TGCGCCAGCAGCTTGGTAGCCCTCTCAGATACGCAGTATTTT.